The T cell receptor (beta chain) under discussion was sequenced for a study of blood T cell repertoires in COVID-19. The CDR3 length is 14 residues. Trimming shortened V by 10 bases and J by 0 bases, and 13 bases separated the two germline ends. Germline loops: CDR1 MDHEN, CDR2 SYDVKM. This clone was counted between two and nine times. Assay: immunoSEQ multiplex PCR; the TCRdb copy retains only in-frame clones and omits some. Found here are 250,000 to 300,000 clones, 86% of them singletons; the top ten hold 3.6%. The receptor comes from a man between 18 and 35 years old with active or convalescent COVID-19. Sequencing used peripheral blood. The chain links TRBV28 to TRBJ2-1; the D gene is possibly TRBD1 (6 bases). The CDR3 DNA is TGTGCCACCAACAGGGTAAGCTCCTACAATGAGCAGTTCTTC. Its translation: CATNRVSSYNEQFF.